One and the same sample provided the 9 T cell receptor beta chains below, sequenced in a study of cytomegalovirus exposure and HLA in healthy donors. Use of 60 Vbeta and 13 Jbeta primers characterized the PCR. Assay: immunoSEQ multiplex PCR; the TCRdb copy retains only in-frame clones and omits some. The sample lists around 80,000 clones, more than 50% occurring once. The sequencing sample was made of PBMCs. The receptor source for this set is a male donor in good health and CMV-seropositive.

In this sample, this clone turned up a few times. V and J are TRBV29-1 and TRBJ2-5; 7 bases agree with TRBD2. Germline V gene lookup returns CDR1 SQVTM and CDR2 ANQGSEA. The CDR3 extends over 12 amino acids. Losses at the gene ends were 8 bases for V and 3 bases for J; bases not matched to a gene: 6. The CDR3 sequence is CSHLAAKETQYF. CDR3 in DNA: TGCAGCCACCTAGCGGCCAAAGAGACCCAGTACTTC.

The sample holds a few counts of this clone. The chain links TRBV13 to TRBJ2-7; TRBD1 matches 11 bases. This CDR3 has 15 amino acids. The V gene's germline CDR1 is PRHDT and CDR2 FYEKMQ (reference sequence). Germline trimming cut 4 bases from V and 6 bases from J; bases unmatched to any gene: 8. This CDR3 is CASSSYGQGAGEQYF. The DNA for the CDR3 is TGTGCCAGCAGCTCCTATGGACAGGGGGCTGGCGAGCAGTACTTC.

The J gene is TRBJ1-6, the V gene TRBV9, with 8 bases identical to TRBD1. Germline V gives CDR1 SGDLS, CDR2 YYNGEE. The CDR3 has 18 residues. V shed 4 bases, J shed 10 bases, and the junction held 19 bases outside the gene matches. CDR3: CASSRTLPQTGENSPLHF. The CDR3 coding sequence is TGTGCCAGCAGCCGTACCCTGCCCCAGACAGGGGAAAACTCACCCCTCCACTTT.

The rearrangement joins TRBV4-1 to TRBJ2-7, with D possibly being TRBD1 (5 bases). The CDR3 has 14 amino acids. V was shortened by 0 bases and J by 3 bases, with 9 bases between the two germline ends. CDR1 and CDR2 (germline): MGHRA, YSYEKL. CDR3 nucleotide sequence: TGCGCCAGCAGCCAAGAGCCACAGGACTACGAGCAGTACTTC. This codes for CASSQEPQDYEQYF.

V usage is TRBV7-6 and J usage is TRBJ1-1; no clear D gene. The CDR3 extends over 14 amino acids. The germline V gene encodes CDR1 SGHVS and CDR2 FNYEAQ. V was cut by 5 bases and J by 4 bases, with 14 bases left in between. The CDR3, as DNA: TGTGCCAGCAGCCCTGTCCGTGGGAGCACTGAAGCTTTCTTT. Residues: CASSPVRGSTEAFF.

In its sample, this clone was seen a few times. The chain recombines TRBV6-1 with TRBJ2-1; a weak D match, TRBD1 (5 bases). Germline values: CDR1 MNHNS, CDR2 SASEGT. The CDR3 has 14 amino acids. V lost 8 bases, J lost 5 bases, and 16 bases lay in between. This CDR3 is CASADKVWDNEQFF. The DNA for the CDR3 is TGTGCCAGCGCGGACAAGGTGTGGGACAATGAGCAGTTCTTC.

CDR3 DNA sequence: TGTGCCAGCAGCTTACCCCGACCGGGACAGGGCAGTTCACCCCTCCACTTT. Translation: CASSLPRPGQGSSPLHF. The rearrangement joins TRBV11-2 to TRBJ1-6, with 9 nucleotides matching TRBD1. The CDR3 sequence is 17 residues long. V trimming: 2 bases; J trimming: 9 bases; junction bases outside the gene matches: 11. From germline, CDR1 is SGHAT and CDR2 FQNNGV.

The gene calls are TRBV27 and TRBJ1-4; TRBD1 matches 10 bases. V was clipped by 0 bases and J by 7 bases; unmatched bases: 5. The CDR3 spans 16 residues. In germline, CDR1 is MNHEY, CDR2 SMNVEV (reference sequence). CDR3 sequence (DNA): TGTGCCAGCAGTTTATCGGGACAGGGGCCACTTGAAAAACTGTTTTTT. Amino acid sequence: CASSLSGQGPLEKLFF. The full variable domain, with the rest looked up from reference TRBV27 and TRBJ1-4, is EAQVTQNPRYLITVTGKKLTVTCSQNMNHEYMSWYRQDPGLGLRQIYYSMNVEVTDKGDVPEGYKVSRKEKRNFPLILESPSPNQTSLYFCASSLSGQGPLEKLFFGSGTQLSVL.

In this sample, this clone turned up a few times. This chain connects TRBV7-2 to TRBJ2-7, with 7 bases lining up with TRBD2. V dropped 5 bases and J dropped 3; count of bases not matched to a gene: 10. Germline V lookup: CDR1 SGHTA, CDR2 FQGNSA. The CDR3 extends over 15 amino acids. The DNA of the CDR3 is TGTGCCAGCAGCAAGCGACTAGCAGGTCTCTACGAGCAGTACTTC. Residues: CASSKRLAGLYEQYF. The complete variable domain, with remaining parts taken from reference TRBV7-2 and TRBJ2-7, reads GAGVSQSPSNKVTEKGKDVELRCDPISGHTALYWYRQSLGQGLEFLIYFQGNSAPDKSGLPSDRFSAERTGGSVSTLTIQRTQQEDSAVYLCASSKRLAGLYEQYFGPGTRLTVT.